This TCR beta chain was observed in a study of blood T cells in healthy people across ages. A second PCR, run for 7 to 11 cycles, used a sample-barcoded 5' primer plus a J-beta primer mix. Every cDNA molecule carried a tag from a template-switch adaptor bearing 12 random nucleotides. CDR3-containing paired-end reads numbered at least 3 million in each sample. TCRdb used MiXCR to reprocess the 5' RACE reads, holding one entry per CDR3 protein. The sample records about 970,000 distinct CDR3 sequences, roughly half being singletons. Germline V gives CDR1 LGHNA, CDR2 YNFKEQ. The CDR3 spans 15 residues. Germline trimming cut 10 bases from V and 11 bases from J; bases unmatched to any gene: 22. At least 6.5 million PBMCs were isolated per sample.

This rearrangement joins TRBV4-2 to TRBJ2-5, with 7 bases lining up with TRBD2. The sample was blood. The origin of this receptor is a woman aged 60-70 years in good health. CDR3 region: CATLDLAGALGEQYF. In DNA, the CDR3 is TGTGCCACCTTGGATCTGGCGGGAGCCTTGGGTGAGCAGTACTTC.